This entry lists 18 T cell receptor beta chains sequenced from one sample in a study of cytomegalovirus exposure and HLA in healthy donors. Only in-frame clones appear in the TCRdb table, and some are missing; sequencing was by immunoSEQ multiplex PCR. Of about 130,000 clones in the sample, around nine tenths were seen once. The source material was PBMCs. The receptor source for this set is a young man in good health and CMV-seronegative.

This clone came up once. The chain employs TRBV11-2 and TRBJ2-6, with D unclear. Trimming shortened V by 5 bases and J by 5 bases, and 13 bases separated the two germline ends. Germline V gene data show CDR1 as SGHAT and CDR2 as FQNNGV. This CDR3 spans 15 amino acids. The CDR3 region has the DNA TGTGCCAGCAGCCATTTCGCGCGGAGGGCCAACGTCCTGACTTTC. Protein product: CASSHFARRANVLTF.

The chain is built from TRBV5-1 and TRBJ1-2; TRBD1 agrees at 9 bases. This CDR3 contains 18 residues. In germline, CDR1 is SGHRS, CDR2 YFSETQ. J lost 7 bases, V lost 2 bases, and 18 bases had no gene match. The CDR3 is CASSLGGSPGQGISGYTF. The CDR3 bases are TGCGCCAGCAGCTTAGGGGGGTCTCCGGGACAGGGTATCAGTGGCTACACCTTC.

The V call is TRBV6-1, the J call TRBJ2-5; 11 bases are shared with TRBD2. Germline-derived CDR1 and CDR2 are MNHNS and SASEGT. V gave up 4 bases and J gave up 5 bases; unmatched junction bases: 6. CDR3 length: 15 amino acids. In DNA, the CDR3 is TGTGCCAGCAGTGCAACTAGCGGGAGATTTGAGACCCAGTACTTC. Its protein product is CASSATSGRFETQYF.

The chain recombines TRBV6-6 with TRBJ2-2; 7 bases map to TRBD1. This CDR3 has 15 amino acids. The V segment lost 1 base and the J segment 3 bases; nucleotides outside the gene matches: 2. Germline CDR1 and CDR2: MNHNY and SVGAGI (reference sequence). DNA of the CDR3: TGTGCCAGCAGTTACTACAGGGGCGACACCGGGGAGCTGTTTTTT. It specifies CASSYYRGDTGELFF.

This chain links TRBV6-5 with TRBJ2-1; D not resolved. V lost 4 bases and J lost 7, with 5 bases in between. CDR1 and CDR2 (germline): MNHEY, SVGAGI. The CDR3 consists of 11 residues. Written as DNA, the CDR3 is TGTGCCAGCAGTTTCCAAAATGAGCAGTTCTTC. It specifies CASSFQNEQFF.

This chain links TRBV6-6 with TRBJ1-2; possible D gene TRBD1, 5 bases. This CDR3 is built from 15 residues. Trimming removed 4 bases from V and 3 bases from J, with 15 bases in between. In germline, CDR1 is MNHNY, CDR2 SVGAGI (reference sequence). The CDR3 protein is CASSLPVKQDYGYTF. As DNA, the CDR3 is TGTGCCAGCAGTTTGCCTGTTAAACAGGACTATGGCTACACCTTC.

The chain carries TRBV6-5 and TRBJ1-1; 7 positions match TRBD1. Per germline, CDR1 MNHEY and CDR2 SVGAGI. The length of the CDR3 is 13 residues. With V trimmed by 5 bases and J by 7 bases, 7 bases remained unmatched. CDR3 sequence reads: CASSTKGQFEAFF. CDR3 nucleotides: TGTGCCAGCAGTACAAAGGGACAGTTTGAAGCTTTCTTT.

The chain joins TRBV5-1 to TRBJ2-1; 8 nucleotides match TRBD2. J gave up 6 bases and V 2 bases, and 4 bases lay outside the gene matches. The CDR3 is made up of 14 amino acids. CDR1 SGHRS and CDR2 YFSETQ come from the germline V gene. CDR3 amino acids: CASSLGGTSNEQFF. The CDR3 coding sequence is TGCGCCAGCAGCTTAGGAGGGACTAGCAATGAGCAGTTCTTC.

The V call is TRBV7-2, the J call TRBJ2-5, with TRBD2 identical over 16 bases. CDR3 size: 16 residues. V gave up 1 base and J gave up 13 bases; unmatched junction bases: 9. Per germline, CDR1 SGHTA and CDR2 FQGNSA. This chain's CDR3 is CASSLGGTSGRAEWYF. DNA of the CDR3: TGTGCCAGCAGCTTAGGGGGGACTAGCGGGAGGGCCGAGTGGTACTTC.

The chain uses TRBV5-1 and TRBJ2-7; TRBD2 matches at 14 bases. J gave up 5 bases and V 4 bases, and 8 bases lay outside the gene matches. This CDR3 spans 16 amino acids. Germline CDR1 reads SGHRS; CDR2 reads YFSETQ. The chain's CDR3 is CASSPGLAGAIDEQYF. The CDR3 region has the DNA TGCGCCAGCAGCCCGGGACTAGCGGGAGCAATCGACGAGCAGTACTTC. Looking up the rest from reference TRBV5-1 and TRBJ2-7 gives the full variable domain: KAGVTQTPRYLIKTRGQQVTLSCSPISGHRSVSWYQQTPGQGLQFLFEYFSETQRNKGNFPGRFSGRQFSNSRSEMNVSTLELGDSALYLCASSPGLAGAIDEQYFGPGTRLTVT.

The J gene is TRBJ2-7, the V gene TRBV6-5; 9 bases fit TRBD1. Trimming cost V 6 bases and J 3 bases; bases outside gene matches: 6. The length of the CDR3 is 14 residues. Germline-derived CDR1 and CDR2 are MNHEY and SVGAGI. This CDR3 is CASRYPGQGYEQYF. CDR3 sequence (DNA): TGTGCCAGCAGATATCCGGGACAGGGCTACGAGCAGTACTTC.

This clone turned up a few times. CDR3: CASSLAADRGNTGELFF. The CDR3 DNA reads as TGTGCCAGCAGCTTGGCCGCGGACAGGGGTAACACCGGGGAGCTGTTTTTT. V and J are TRBV5-4 and TRBJ2-2; TRBD1 matches 9 bases. The length of the CDR3 is 17 residues. The germline V gene encodes CDR1 SGHNT and CDR2 YYREEE (reference sequence). V lost 0 bases and J lost 2; bases outside the gene matches: 5.

The rearrangement joins TRBV14 to TRBJ2-3; tentatively, D is TRBD1 (6 bases). Per germline, CDR1 SGHDN and CDR2 FVKESK. The CDR3 is 19 amino acids. With 1 base removed from V and 0 bases from J, the gap between germline ends came to 20 bases. The CDR3 DNA reads as TGTGCCAGCAGCCAAGCGCCGGGACATGACAAACCTAGCACAGATACGCAGTATTTT. This codes for CASSQAPGHDKPSTDTQYF.

The chain carries TRBV25-1 and TRBJ1-4, with D tentatively TRBD1 (6 bases). V was trimmed by 5 bases and J by 5 bases, leaving 12 bases between them. The CDR3 extends over 14 amino acids. Germline loops: CDR1 MGHDK, CDR2 SYGVNS. CDR3 in amino acids: CASSPGGLNEKLFF. CDR3 DNA sequence: TGTGCCAGCAGTCCCGGGGGGCTCAATGAAAAACTGTTTTTT.

This CDR3 is CASSLSSGTMIADTQYF. Written as DNA, the CDR3 is TGTGCCAGCAGCTTATCCTCCGGGACTATGATAGCAGATACGCAGTATTTT. This chain links TRBV7-3 with TRBJ2-3, with 7 bases fitting TRBD2. The V gene end was trimmed by 2 bases and the J gene end by 4 bases; junction bases not matched to a gene: 12. Germline V gives CDR1 SGHTA, CDR2 FQGTGA. The CDR3 consists of 17 residues. Looking up the rest from reference TRBV7-3 and TRBJ2-3 gives the full variable domain: GAGVSQTPSNKVTEKGKYVELRCDPISGHTALYWYRQSLGQGPEFLIYFQGTGAADDSGLPNDRFFAVRPEGSVSTLKIQRTERGDSAVYLCASSLSSGTMIADTQYFGPGTRLTVL.

The J gene is TRBJ2-3, the V gene TRBV25-1, with 7 bases that match TRBD1. The ends lost 7 bases at V and 1 base at J; junction bases unmatched: 5. Germline CDR1 MGHDK, CDR2 SYGVNS. The CDR3 is 14 amino acids. The CDR3 protein is CASTPQGGTDTQYF. The CDR3 DNA sequence: TGTGCCAGCACCCCTCAGGGGGGCACAGATACGCAGTATTTT. Filled out from reference TRBV25-1 and TRBJ2-3, the complete variable domain reads EADIYQTPRYLVIGTGKKITLECSQTMGHDKMYWYQQDPGMELHLIHYSYGVNSTEKGDLSSESTVSRIRTEHFPLTLESARPSHTSQYLCASTPQGGTDTQYFGPGTRLTVL.

The chain has TRBV25-1 and TRBJ1-3; tentative D call: TRBD1 (5 bases). CDR1 and CDR2 (germline): MGHDK, SYGVNS. The CDR3 loop spans 15 amino acids. The V end was cut by 3 bases, the J end by 4 bases, with 13 bases between. The CDR3 protein is CASSESRALGNTIYF. CDR3 in DNA: TGTGCCAGCAGTGAGAGCAGGGCCTTAGGAAACACCATATATTTT.

The V gene is TRBV19, the J gene TRBJ1-5, with 10 bases aligning to TRBD1. The CDR3 contains 15 residues. V lost 3 bases, J lost 4 bases, and 3 bases stayed unmatched. Germline assignment: CDR1 LNHDA and CDR2 SQIVND (reference sequence). CDR3: CASSILGQGNQPQHF. CDR3 nucleotide sequence: TGTGCCAGTAGTATTCTGGGACAGGGGAATCAGCCCCAGCATTTT.